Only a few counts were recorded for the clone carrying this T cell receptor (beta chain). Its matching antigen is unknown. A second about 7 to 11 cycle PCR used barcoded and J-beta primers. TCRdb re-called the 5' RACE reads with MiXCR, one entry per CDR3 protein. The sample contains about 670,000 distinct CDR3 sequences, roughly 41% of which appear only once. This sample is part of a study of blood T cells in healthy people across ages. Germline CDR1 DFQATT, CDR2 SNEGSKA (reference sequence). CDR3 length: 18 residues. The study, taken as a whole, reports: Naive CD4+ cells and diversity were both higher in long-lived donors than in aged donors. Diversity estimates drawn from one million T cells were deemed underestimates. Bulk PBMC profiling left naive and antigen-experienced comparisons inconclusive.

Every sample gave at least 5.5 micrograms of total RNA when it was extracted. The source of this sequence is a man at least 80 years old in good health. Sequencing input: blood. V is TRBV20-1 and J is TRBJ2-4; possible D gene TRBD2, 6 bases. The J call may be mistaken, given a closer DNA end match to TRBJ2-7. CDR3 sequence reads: CSAREEDPFPGSSYEQYF. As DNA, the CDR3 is TGCAGTGCTAGAGAAGAGGATCCATTCCCCGGGAGCTCCTACGAGCAGTACTTC.